One and the same sample provided the 11 T cell receptor beta chains below, sequenced in a study of blood T cell repertoires in COVID-19. Sequenced by immunoSEQ multiplex PCR; TCRdb stores in-frame clones only, minus some. The sample consists of around 110,000 clones, about 89% of them appearing once. The material sequenced was peripheral blood. These receptors were taken from a man aged 35 to 55 with acute or convalescent COVID-19.

The CDR3 sequence is CASSVDSYYEQYF. In DNA, the CDR3 is TGTGCCAGCAGCGTAGACTCCTACTACGAGCAGTACTTC. The chain has TRBV9 and TRBJ2-7; the D is unclear. The germline V gene encodes CDR1 SGDLS and CDR2 YYNGEE. The CDR3 has 13 residues. V was pared by 0 bases and J by 3 bases, with 7 bases between.

V is TRBV30 and J is TRBJ2-2, with D possibly being TRBD1 (6 bases). Germline-derived CDR1 and CDR2 are GTSNPN and SVGIG (reference sequence). This CDR3 comprises 15 residues. Trimming took off 4 bases at V and 4 bases at J, with 16 bases between the two ends. The CDR3 region is CAWNIGTGSTGELFF. Written as DNA, the CDR3 is TGTGCCTGGAACATCGGTACAGGGAGCACCGGGGAGCTGTTTTTT.

The CDR3 region has the DNA TGTGCCAGTAGTACCCGGACAGGGGGCGCTAACTATGGCTACACCTTC. As protein: CASSTRTGGANYGYTF. This sequence joins TRBV19 and TRBJ1-2; 11 bases line up with TRBD1. The CDR3 is 16 residues long. The V gene's germline CDR1 is LNHDA and CDR2 SQIVND (reference sequence). Germline trimming cut 4 bases from V and 0 bases from J; bases unmatched to any gene: 4.

V usage is TRBV30 and J usage is TRBJ1-2; D is uncertain. This CDR3 spans 14 amino acids. Between the trimmed V and J ends, which lost 5 bases and 0 bases, there was a span of 13 bases. Per germline, CDR1 GTSNPN and CDR2 SVGIG (reference sequence). The CDR3 spells CAWGPRRANYGYTF. DNA for the CDR3: TGTGCCTGGGGACCTAGGAGAGCTAACTATGGCTACACCTTC.

The genes are TRBV7-2 and TRBJ2-5; possibly TRBD1 for D (6 bases). CDR3 length equals 15 residues. The germline gives CDR1 SGHTA, CDR2 FQGNSA. Trimming shortened V by 5 bases and J by 5 bases, and 18 bases separated the two germline ends. CDR3 region: CASSLGTAGVETQYF. CDR3 DNA sequence: TGTGCCAGCAGCCTGGGGACCGCAGGGGTGGAGACCCAGTACTTC.

This chain joins TRBV9 and TRBJ1-6; D uncertain. Trimming cost V 3 bases and J 2 bases, with 15 bases left between them. This CDR3 comprises 17 residues. The germline gives CDR1 SGDLS, CDR2 YYNGEE. CDR3 sequence: CASSGLNVATYNSPLHF. The CDR3 nucleotides read TGTGCCAGCAGCGGATTAAACGTTGCTACCTATAATTCACCCCTCCACTTT.

This chain links TRBV30 with TRBJ1-1; D not certain. The CDR3 is 13 amino acids. The germline V and J ends were trimmed by 1 base and 2 bases, with 8 bases remaining between them. Germline CDR1 GTSNPN, CDR2 SVGIG (reference sequence). CDR3 in amino acids: CAWSGTANTEAFF. The CDR3 nucleotides read TGTGCCTGGAGTGGCACAGCTAACACTGAAGCTTTCTTT.

V usage is TRBV7-9 and J usage is TRBJ1-2; unclear D gene. The V end was cut by 1 base, the J end by 1 base, with 7 bases between. Germline assignment: CDR1 SEHNR and CDR2 FQNEAQ (reference sequence). The CDR3 loop spans 14 amino acids. In DNA, the CDR3 is TGTGCCAGCAGCTTAGGAGGGATTAACTATGGCTACACCTTC. Its translation: CASSLGGINYGYTF.

The rearrangement links TRBV5-1 to TRBJ2-1; 13 positions match TRBD2. CDR1 and CDR2 from the germline V gene are SGHRS and YFSETQ. With V trimmed by 8 bases and J by 8 bases, 10 bases remained unmatched. CDR3 length: 15 residues. The CDR3 DNA reads TGCGCCAGTAAAACCGGGACTAGCGGGGCCGATGAGCAGTTCTTC. This codes for CASKTGTSGADEQFF.

The rearrangement joins TRBV6-5 to TRBJ1-2, with TRBD1 matching over 8 bases. This CDR3 contains 13 residues. The germline V gene has CDR1 MNHEY and CDR2 SVGAGI. V shed 4 bases, J shed 4 bases, and the junction held 2 bases outside the gene matches. The CDR3 DNA is TGTGCCAGCAGTTTCAGGGGGCTCTATGGCTACACCTTC. It codes for CASSFRGLYGYTF.

This clone came up once. This rearrangement joins TRBV18 to TRBJ1-2; 7 bases line up with TRBD1. The CDR3 loop spans 13 amino acids. CDR1 and CDR2 (germline): KGHSH, LQKENI. V gave up 3 bases and J gave up 8 bases; unmatched junction bases: 6. The CDR3 DNA reads TGTGCCAGCTCACCGCCGACAGGGCTAGGCTACACCTTC. Its translation: CASSPPTGLGYTF.